The clone carrying this T cell receptor (beta chain) was picked up a small number of times. Its antigen is not known. These data belong to a study of T cell repertoires in cytomegalovirus infection. TCRdb processed the reads anew with MiXCR; each CDR3 protein has one entry. This table holds about 830,000 distinct CDR3 sequences, roughly 33% found once. V was shortened by 2 bases and J by 2 bases, with 14 bases between the two germline ends. CDR3 length equals 15 residues. Germline CDR1 is SGHKS and CDR2 is YYEKEE (reference sequence). This chain connects TRBV5-5 to TRBJ2-7; D is unresolved. This clonotype originated in a human donor in good health (CMV status not recorded). Some clones in this sample may be carry-over from other donors' samples. This material consisted of cultured CD8+ T cells from PBMCs, taken from culture after CMV antigen stimulation. Here the CDR3 DNA reads TGTGCCAGCAGCTTTGGAGAGACCACTACCTACGAGCAGTACTTC. Translating it yields CASSFGETTTYEQYF.